This note documents a single T cell receptor beta chain sequence. Antigen unknown. Clones were sequenced by immunoSEQ multiplex PCR, and TCRdb holds only the in-frame ones, with some missing. This sample carries about 140,000 clones, roughly nine tenths of them seen once, and the ten largest clones take over 2.5%. This sample is drawn from a study of T cell responses to AZD1222 COVID-19 vaccine. The study's findings and limits: Researchers report vaccine-associated CD4 TCRs spanning spike, with dominance at 160-218 and 743-854.

V dropped 0 bases and J dropped 7; count of bases not matched to a gene: 11. This CDR3 region has 18 residues. From germline, CDR1 is LGHNA and CDR2 YSLEER. This material consisted of peripheral blood, taken on day 0 of AZD1222 vaccination. This TCR derives from an adult in good health. V is TRBV4-3 and J is TRBJ1-6; 8 nucleotides agree with TRBD1. Here the CDR3 DNA reads TGCGCCAGCAGCCAAGATCCTCTACAGGGGGTAGGCAATTCACCCCTCCACTTT. Translation: CASSQDPLQGVGNSPLHF.